A single sample gave rise to the 20 T cell receptor beta chains below, sequenced in a study of blood T cell repertoires in COVID-19. Produced via immunoSEQ multiplex PCR; TCRdb's table is partial and in-frame only. The profile shows some 240,000 clones, 65% to 90% of them singletons. The specimen sequenced was peripheral blood. The receptors stem from a woman between 70 and 85 years old with COVID-19, enrolled during active disease.

This sequence joins TRBV11-2 and TRBJ2-5; 14 bases map to TRBD2. CDR1 is SGHAT, CDR2 FQNNGV, per germline. The ends lost 4 bases at V and 0 bases at J; junction bases unmatched: 4. The length of the CDR3 is 17 residues. The CDR3 region has the DNA TGTGCCAGCAGCTCTAGACTAGCGGGAGGGTACCAAGAGACCCAGTACTTC. Protein product: CASSSRLAGGYQETQYF.

The chain couples TRBV9 to TRBJ2-3; 12 nucleotides align to TRBD2. This CDR3 is 18 amino acids long. Per germline, CDR1 SGDLS and CDR2 YYNGEE. J gave up 2 bases and V 3 bases, and 10 bases lay outside the gene matches. CDR3 in amino acids: CASSALTLAGGPTDTQYF. CDR3 DNA sequence: TGTGCCAGCAGCGCCCTTACGCTAGCGGGGGGGCCCACAGATACGCAGTATTTT.

The rearrangement uses TRBV14 and TRBJ1-2; 7 bases line up with TRBD1. The CDR3 runs 13 residues. V lost 2 bases to trimming and J lost 7 bases; unmatched junction nucleotides: 4. Germline V CDR1 and CDR2: SGHDN, FVKESK. As DNA, the CDR3 is TGTGCCAGCAGCCAAAACACAGGGGTTGGCTACACCTTC. Residues: CASSQNTGVGYTF.

The rearrangement uses TRBV5-1 and TRBJ1-2, with D maybe TRBD1 (5 bases). Trimming left V 0 bases short and J 8 bases short, with 11 bases between. The CDR3 runs to 13 residues. Per germline, CDR1 SGHRS and CDR2 YFSETQ. CDR3 protein: CASSLEGQGGYTF. The CDR3 region has the DNA TGCGCCAGCAGCTTGGAGGGGCAGGGCGGCTACACCTTC.

The V and J genes are TRBV10-3 and TRBJ1-5; D gene unclear. Looked up from germline, CDR1 is ENHRY and CDR2 is SYGVKD. The CDR3 sequence is 14 residues long. Trimming cost V 4 bases and J 4 bases, with 11 bases left between them. CDR3 sequence: CAISAGRMNQPQHF. CDR3 in DNA: TGTGCCATCAGTGCTGGCCGTATGAATCAGCCCCAGCATTTT.

The count of this clone is one. The chain employs TRBV3-1 (or the pseudogene TRBV3-2) and TRBJ1-2; D gene uncertain. Germline CDR1 and CDR2: LGHDT and YNNKEL (reference sequence). With 1 base removed from V and 1 base from J, the gap between germline ends came to 7 bases. The CDR3 loop spans 14 amino acids. The CDR3 spells CASSQGRLNYGYTF. CDR3 DNA sequence: TGTGCCAGCAGCCAAGGACGACTTAACTATGGCTACACCTTC.

This clone was detected a few times. The chain links TRBV6-2 or TRBV6-3 to TRBJ2-1; TRBD2 aligns across 10 bases. The V and J ends lost 2 bases and 4 bases, in that order; junction bases with no gene match: 11. The germline CDR1 and CDR2 sequences are MNHEY and SVGEGT. The CDR3 covers 18 residues. The CDR3 protein is CASSYERSGRALYNEQFF. The CDR3 DNA follows: TGTGCCAGCAGTTACGAAAGGAGCGGGAGGGCTCTATACAATGAGCAGTTCTTC.

V and J are TRBV7-2 and TRBJ1-4; no firm D call. CDR1 and CDR2 (germline): SGHTA, FQGNSA. The CDR3 has 15 residues. V was clipped by 2 bases and J by 14 bases, with 21 bases between them. CDR3 residues: CASSLSPRPKAKLFF. Here the CDR3 DNA reads TGTGCCAGCAGCTTAAGTCCGCGGCCTAAGGCGAAGCTGTTTTTT.

The V and J genes are TRBV25-1 and TRBJ1-1; D possibly corresponds to TRBD1 (5 bases). The CDR3 runs to 16 residues. Trimming cost V 1 base and J 0 bases, with 12 bases left between them. Germline values: CDR1 MGHDK, CDR2 SYGVNS. DNA of the CDR3: TGTGCCAGCAGTGAATCACAGGACCCCATGAACACTGAAGCTTTCTTT. Residues: CASSESQDPMNTEAFF.

The chain couples TRBV5-6 to TRBJ1-1; 8 nucleotides match TRBD1. Germline CDR1 and CDR2: SGHDT and YYEEEE. J gave up 1 base and V 4 bases, and 6 bases lay outside the gene matches. This CDR3 region has 15 residues. CDR3 in DNA: TGTGCCAGCAGCCGAGGACAGGGACGGAACACTGAAGCTTTCTTT. It translates to CASSRGQGRNTEAFF.

This clone has a single count. V gene TRBV6-6 combines with J gene TRBJ2-7, with 10 bases lining up with TRBD1. Germline lookup yields CDR1 MNHNY and CDR2 SVGAGI (reference sequence). The CDR3 is 14 amino acids. Trimming cost V 6 bases and J 3 bases; bases outside gene matches: 5. The CDR3: CASRIGQGGYEQYF. The CDR3 nucleotides are TGTGCCAGCAGAATCGGACAGGGGGGCTACGAGCAGTACTTC.

Turning to this clone: A junction boundary mismatches the germline segment, possibly from a read error. The V gene is TRBV12-3 or TRBV12-4, the J gene TRBJ2-1; tentative D call: TRBD2 (6 bases). CDR3 length: 13 residues. The CDR3 bases are TGTGCCAGCAGTGGGGACTCCAACAATGAGCAGTTCTTC. Translated: CASSGDSNNEQFF.

The chain employs TRBV24-1 and TRBJ1-3; weak D call: TRBD1 (6 bases). Germline-derived CDR1 and CDR2 are KGHDR and SFDVKD. CDR3 length: 14 amino acids. Between the trimmed V and J ends, which lost 7 bases and 4 bases, there was a span of 13 bases. CDR3 nucleotide sequence: TGTGCCACCAGCGGGACAAAGTCCGGAAACACCATATATTTT. It is translated as CATSGTKSGNTIYF.

On this clone itself: Other DNA sequences in this sample translate to the same CDR3. The chain uses TRBV5-1 and TRBJ1-1; 9 nucleotides line up with TRBD1. This CDR3 has 13 residues. Germline-derived CDR1 and CDR2 are SGHRS and YFSETQ. V dropped 3 bases and J dropped 11; count of bases not matched to a gene: 8. CDR3 nucleotide sequence: TGCGCCAGCAGCTCAGGACAGGGGAGAGAGGCTTTCTTT. This sequence encodes CASSSGQGREAFF.

V and J are TRBV15 and TRBJ1-2; TRBD1 is a possible D gene (5 bases). The CDR3 is 15 amino acids. V lost 4 bases, J lost 2 bases, and 14 bases lay in between. From germline, CDR1 is LNHNV and CDR2 YYDKDF (reference sequence). The CDR3 here is CATSTRESVNYGYTF. DNA of the CDR3: TGTGCCACCAGCACCAGGGAAAGCGTGAACTATGGCTACACCTTC.

This clone was seen a few times. This chain connects TRBV19 to TRBJ1-6; D gene ambiguous. The CDR3 contains 13 residues. CDR1 and CDR2 (germline): LNHDA, SQIVND (reference sequence). The ends were cut back, 4 bases at V and 11 bases at J, with 12 bases in the middle. In DNA, the CDR3 is TGTGCCAGTAGTACCCCGGAGAATCCACCCCTCCACTTT. Its translation is CASSTPENPPLHF.

There are many counts of this clone. This rearrangement joins TRBV11-2 to TRBJ2-7; D is unresolved. The CDR3 consists of 14 residues. Germline-derived CDR1 and CDR2 are SGHAT and FQNNGV. V gave up 5 bases and J gave up 0 bases, with 11 bases separating them. The chain's CDR3 is CASSPGVASYEQYF. The CDR3 nucleotides are TGTGCCAGCAGCCCCGGTGTTGCCTCCTACGAGCAGTACTTC.

The V and J genes are TRBV19 and TRBJ1-2; D is perhaps TRBD1 (5 bases). The CDR3 consists of 16 residues. Germline CDR1 LNHDA, CDR2 SQIVND (reference sequence). Trimming pared 5 bases from V and 4 bases from J, leaving 20 bases between. CDR3 nucleotide sequence: TGTGCCAGTAGTCGGGCCAGGGAGGCAAGAAGCTATGGCTACACCTTC. Protein: CASSRAREARSYGYTF.

The rearrangement joins TRBV27 to TRBJ2-7, with 8 bases lining up with TRBD2. Germline CDR1 is MNHEY and CDR2 is SMNVEV (reference sequence). With 2 bases clipped from V and 2 bases from J, the junction kept 11 bases outside the gene matches. The CDR3 runs to 17 residues. CDR3 sequence reads: CASSLQLTSEQPYEQYF. As DNA, the CDR3 is TGTGCCAGCAGTTTACAATTGACTAGCGAACAACCCTACGAGCAGTACTTC.

In the case of this clone: A junction boundary mismatches the germline segment, possibly from a read error. V gene TRBV10-3 combines with J gene TRBJ1-1; TRBD1 matches 7 bases. Germline lookup yields CDR1 ENHRY and CDR2 SYGVKD. This CDR3 region has 13 residues. The CDR3 reads CATSGQGVTEAFF. CDR3 DNA sequence: TGTGCCACCAGTGGTCAGGGGGTCACTGAAGCTTTCTTT.